One sample yielded the 23 T cell receptor beta chains listed below, sequenced in a study of cytomegalovirus exposure and HLA in healthy donors. PCR was performed using 60 Vbeta and 13 Jbeta primers. Generated by immunoSEQ multiplex PCR, the TCRdb table keeps only in-frame clones and is missing some. The repertoire has some 110,000 clones, about 70% of them found once; the top ten carry approximately 3%. The specimen sequenced was PBMCs. The receptor set was obtained from a man aged 25 to 45 in good health and CMV-seronegative.

The genes are TRBV2 and TRBJ2-5, with unresolved D. V gave up 3 bases and J gave up 2 bases, with 16 bases separating them. Germline-derived CDR1 and CDR2 are SNHLY and FYNNEI. There are 16 residues in the CDR3. DNA for the CDR3: TGTGCCAGCAGTGAGTGGGCCCTGTCGACACAAGAGACCCAGTACTTC. Its protein product is CASSEWALSTQETQYF.

This chain uses TRBV7-3 with TRBJ2-1; the match to TRBD2 covers 12 bases. The CDR3 has 16 residues. Germline V CDR1 and CDR2: SGHTA, FQGTGA. With 5 bases clipped from V and 3 bases from J, the junction kept 5 bases outside the gene matches. This CDR3 reads CASSRRTSGIYNEQFF. CDR3 bases: TGTGCCAGCAGCCGAAGGACTAGCGGGATCTACAATGAGCAGTTCTTC.

This chain joins TRBV9 and TRBJ1-1; tentative D call: TRBD1 (6 bases). The CDR3 length is 13 residues. Trimming left V 2 bases short and J 7 bases short, with 12 bases between. The germline gives CDR1 SGDLS, CDR2 YYNGEE. CDR3 in amino acids: CASSVWLRGEAFF. The DNA of the CDR3 is TGTGCCAGCAGCGTCTGGCTCAGGGGTGAAGCTTTCTTT.

This chain links TRBV7-9 with TRBJ2-7; TRBD2 aligns across 13 bases. The CDR3 contains 15 residues. V dropped 3 bases and J dropped 6; count of bases not matched to a gene: 5. Germline loops: CDR1 SEHNR, CDR2 FQNEAQ (reference sequence). DNA of the CDR3: TGTGCCAGCAGCTTTTTTACTAGCGGGAGGGGCGAGCAGTACTTC. Protein sequence: CASSFFTSGRGEQYF.

The table lists this clone with a count of one. The chain joins TRBV2 to TRBJ1-2, with 9 bases fitting TRBD1. This CDR3 is 14 amino acids long. CDR1 is SNHLY, CDR2 FYNNEI, per germline. V was pared by 7 bases and J by 5 bases, with 8 bases of the junction left unmatched. The CDR3 DNA reads as TGTGCCAGCATAGAACAGGGGGCGGCTTATGGCTACACCTTC. It is translated as CASIEQGAAYGYTF. Supplemented by reference TRBV2 and TRBJ1-2, the full variable domain reads EPEVTQTPSHQVTQMGQEVILRCVPISNHLYFYWYRQILGQKVEFLVSFYNNEISEKSEIFDDQFSVERPDGSNFTLKIRSTKLEDSAMYFCASIEQGAAYGYTFGSGTRLTVV.

The gene calls are TRBV2 and TRBJ2-6; TRBD1 matches at 7 bases. Trimming at V came to 7 bases and at J to 2 bases, leaving 5 bases not matched to a gene. The CDR3 length is 15 residues. The germline V gene has CDR1 SNHLY and CDR2 FYNNEI. The CDR3 reads CASTITGAGANVLTF. CDR3 DNA sequence: TGTGCCAGCACGATAACAGGGGCTGGGGCCAACGTCCTGACTTTC.

The rearrangement uses TRBV10-3 and TRBJ2-2; tentatively, D is TRBD1 (6 bases). Trimming removed 4 bases from V and 5 bases from J, with 14 bases in between. This CDR3 region has 15 residues. Germline-derived CDR1 and CDR2 are ENHRY and SYGVKD. DNA for the CDR3: TGTGCCATCAGTGGGCAGGGGCCGGGGACCGGGGAGCTGTTTTTT. Encoded protein: CAISGQGPGTGELFF.

The chain joins TRBV25-1 to TRBJ1-1; possibly TRBD1 for D (5 bases). The CDR3 contains 14 residues. V was pared by 5 bases and J by 6 bases, with 16 bases between. Per germline, CDR1 MGHDK and CDR2 SYGVNS. CDR3 protein: CASSSWGSLAEAFF. CDR3 bases: TGTGCCAGCAGTTCTTGGGGCAGCTTGGCTGAAGCTTTCTTT.

V is TRBV2 and J is TRBJ1-3; the D is unclear. The CDR3 is 13 residues long. Germline loops: CDR1 SNHLY, CDR2 FYNNEI. Trimming left V 6 bases short and J 1 base short, with 7 bases between. The CDR3 sequence: CASRAGSGNTIYF. CDR3 bases: TGTGCCAGCAGGGCCGGGTCTGGAAACACCATATATTTT.

The rearrangement links TRBV5-8 to TRBJ1-6; D ambiguous. Germline lookup yields CDR1 SGHTS and CDR2 YDEGEE. The CDR3 totals 13 residues. With 6 bases removed from V and 6 bases from J, the gap between germline ends came to 10 bases. The CDR3 is CASNRQVNSPLHF. Here the CDR3 DNA reads TGTGCCAGCAACAGACAAGTTAATTCACCCCTCCACTTT.

The table lists this clone with a count of one. V and J are TRBV4-3 and TRBJ2-7, with a tentative D call TRBD2 (5 bases). CDR3 length equals 15 residues. The V gene lost 0 bases and the J gene lost 0 bases, with 9 bases spanning the gap. Germline loops: CDR1 LGHNA, CDR2 YSLEER. CDR3 in DNA: TGCGCCAGCAGCCAAGATAGAGGGTCCTCCTACGAGCAGTACTTC. Translated, it gives CASSQDRGSSYEQYF.

The chain couples TRBV29-1 to TRBJ1-5; TRBD1 might be the D (6 bases). Germline V gene data show CDR1 as SQVTM and CDR2 as ANQGSEA. The CDR3 covers 12 residues. Trimming stripped 4 bases from V and 6 bases from J, with 10 bases between. The DNA for the CDR3 is TGCAGCGTTGGGCAGGGGACTCAGCCCCAGCATTTT. The encoded protein is CSVGQGTQPQHF.

This clone occurred a few times. The gene calls are TRBV6-6 and TRBJ1-4; TRBD1 aligns across 7 bases. The V gene's germline CDR1 is MNHNY and CDR2 SVGAGI (reference sequence). Trimming removed 7 bases from V and 5 bases from J; junction bases left unmatched: 7. This CDR3 spans 14 amino acids. The CDR3 loop is CASTPTGLNEKLFF. The CDR3 DNA reads TGTGCCAGCACCCCGACAGGGTTAAATGAAAAACTGTTTTTT.

The V gene is TRBV19, the J gene TRBJ1-4; weak D call: TRBD1 (5 bases). The germline V gene encodes CDR1 LNHDA and CDR2 SQIVND (reference sequence). The CDR3 is made up of 16 amino acids. Trimming removed 2 bases at V and 1 base at J, with 11 bases between. CDR3 amino acids: CASSISRTRTNEKLFF. The CDR3 DNA follows: TGTGCCAGTAGTATATCCCGGACAAGAACTAATGAAAAACTGTTTTTT.

The chain has TRBV5-6 and TRBJ1-1; 7 bases are a match to TRBD1. Trimming removed 5 bases from V and 5 bases from J; junction bases left unmatched: 9. Per germline, CDR1 SGHDT and CDR2 YYEEEE. This CDR3 is built from 14 residues. The CDR3 DNA reads TGTGCCAGCAGTCTTAAGACAGGGCCAACTGAAGCTTTCTTT. Amino acids: CASSLKTGPTEAFF.

This chain connects TRBV27 to TRBJ2-7, with D possibly matching TRBD1 (6 bases). Trimming shortened V by 4 bases and J by 1 base, and 11 bases separated the two germline ends. The CDR3 totals 14 residues. CDR1 MNHEY and CDR2 SMNVEV come from the germline V gene (reference sequence). CDR3 nucleotides: TGTGCCAGCAGTTCTAACAGGGATTCCTACGAGCAGTACTTC. Protein product: CASSSNRDSYEQYF.

CDR3 region: CASSAGPYYSPLHF. Here the CDR3 DNA reads TGTGCCAGCAGTGCGGGTCCATACTATTCACCCCTCCACTTT. The chain employs TRBV6-1 and TRBJ1-6; D is uncertain. Germline CDR1 is MNHNS and CDR2 is SASEGT. Trimming took off 4 bases at V and 8 bases at J, with 12 bases between the two ends. The CDR3 loop spans 14 amino acids.

The count of this clone is one. Written as DNA, the CDR3 is TGTGCCAGCAGCAGCGGGACTAGCGGGAGGGGTGAAGATACGCAGTATTTT. Its translation is CASSSGTSGRGEDTQYF. The chain couples TRBV7-9 to TRBJ2-3; TRBD2 agrees at 16 bases. Germline values: CDR1 SEHNR, CDR2 FQNEAQ (reference sequence). The CDR3 contains 17 residues. V gave up 5 bases and J gave up 5 bases; unmatched junction bases: 7.

CDR3 nucleotide sequence: TGTGCCACCAGCAGACAGGGTAATGAGCAGTTCTTC. Amino acid sequence: CATSRQGNEQFF. The chain recombines TRBV15 with TRBJ2-1; the D gene is possibly TRBD1 (5 bases). V was shortened by 2 bases and J by 7 bases, with 6 bases between the two germline ends. CDR3 length: 12 residues. CDR1 LNHNV and CDR2 YYDKDF come from the germline V gene (reference sequence).

This clone has more than one count but fewer than ten. The rearrangement uses TRBV6-6 and TRBJ1-1; TRBD1 aligns across 7 bases. Germline V gene data show CDR1 as MNHNY and CDR2 as SVGAGI (reference sequence). The J segment lost 2 bases and the V segment lost 7 bases, leaving 10 bases of the junction unmatched. This CDR3 region has 15 residues. CDR3 loop: CASTPRDSHNTEAFF. For the CDR3, the DNA is TGTGCCAGCACTCCTCGGGACAGCCATAACACTGAAGCTTTCTTT.

The sample holds one count of this clone. This chain uses TRBV28 with TRBJ2-5, with TRBD2 matching over 7 bases. The V and J ends lost 1 base and 4 bases, in that order; junction bases with no gene match: 9. The CDR3 covers 16 residues. The germline V gene encodes CDR1 MDHEN and CDR2 SYDVKM. CDR3 amino acids: CASSLLGGSAGETQYF. CDR3 nucleotide sequence: TGTGCCAGCAGTTTATTGGGCGGGAGCGCGGGAGAGACCCAGTACTTC.

This rearrangement joins TRBV6-1 to TRBJ1-3, with 7 bases identical to TRBD1. The CDR3 consists of 15 residues. With 5 bases clipped from V and 2 bases from J, the junction kept 6 bases outside the gene matches. Germline CDR1 MNHNS, CDR2 SASEGT. Here the CDR3 DNA reads TGTGCCAGCAGTATAGACAGGGTTCCTGGAAACACCATATATTTT. This sequence encodes CASSIDRVPGNTIYF.

The V and J genes are TRBV5-1 and TRBJ2-2; D is unclear. This CDR3 spans 14 amino acids. V was shortened by 0 bases and J by 3 bases, with 6 bases between the two germline ends. Germline assignment: CDR1 SGHRS and CDR2 YFSETQ. CDR3 in DNA: TGCGCCAGCAGCTTGGACAGTTACACCGGGGAGCTGTTTTTT. Translation gives CASSLDSYTGELFF.